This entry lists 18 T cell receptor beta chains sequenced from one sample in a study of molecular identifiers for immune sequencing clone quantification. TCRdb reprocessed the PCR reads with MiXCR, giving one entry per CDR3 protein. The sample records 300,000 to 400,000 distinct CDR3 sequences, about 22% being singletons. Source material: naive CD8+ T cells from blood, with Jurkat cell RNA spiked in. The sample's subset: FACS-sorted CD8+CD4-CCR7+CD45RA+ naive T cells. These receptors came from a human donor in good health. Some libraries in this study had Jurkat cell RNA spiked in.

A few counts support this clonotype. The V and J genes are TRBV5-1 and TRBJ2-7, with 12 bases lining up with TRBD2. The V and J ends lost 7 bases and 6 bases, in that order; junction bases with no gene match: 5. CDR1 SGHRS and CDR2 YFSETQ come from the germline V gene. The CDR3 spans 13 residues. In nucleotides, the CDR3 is TGCGCCAGCTCTAGCGGGGGGGCTTCCGAGCAGTACTTC. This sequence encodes CASSSGGASEQYF.

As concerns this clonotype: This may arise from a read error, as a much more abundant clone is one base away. The CDR3 DNA sequence: TGCGCCAGCAGCCAAGAGGGTCTAGGGGGTCCGTCGAACACTGAAGCTCTCTTT. Translation: CASSQEGLGGPSNTEALF. The chain couples TRBV4-1 to TRBJ1-1, with D maybe TRBD1 (6 bases). The CDR3 has 18 residues. Germline CDR1 reads MGHRA; CDR2 reads YSYEKL.

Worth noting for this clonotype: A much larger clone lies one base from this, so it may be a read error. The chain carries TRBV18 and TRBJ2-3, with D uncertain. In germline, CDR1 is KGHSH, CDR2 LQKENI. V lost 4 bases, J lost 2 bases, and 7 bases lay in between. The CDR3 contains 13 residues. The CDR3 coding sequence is TGTGCCAGCTCACAAACAAACACAGATACGCAGTATTTT. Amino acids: CASSQTNTDTQYF. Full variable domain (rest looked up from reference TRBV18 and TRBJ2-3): NAGVMQNPRHLVRRRGQEARLRCSPMKGHSHVYWYRQLPEEGLKFMVYLQKENIIDESGMPKERFSAEFPKEGPSILRIQQVVRGDSAAYFCASSQTNTDTQYFGPGTRLTVL.

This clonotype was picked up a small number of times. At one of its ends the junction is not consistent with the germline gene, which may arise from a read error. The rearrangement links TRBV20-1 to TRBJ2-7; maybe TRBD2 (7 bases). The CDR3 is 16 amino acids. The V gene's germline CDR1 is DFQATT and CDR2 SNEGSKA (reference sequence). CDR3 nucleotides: TGCAGTGCTCGAGAGCTGGGGGGGGGGCCCCTCTGGGTGCAGTACTTC. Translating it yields CSARELGGGPLWVQYF.

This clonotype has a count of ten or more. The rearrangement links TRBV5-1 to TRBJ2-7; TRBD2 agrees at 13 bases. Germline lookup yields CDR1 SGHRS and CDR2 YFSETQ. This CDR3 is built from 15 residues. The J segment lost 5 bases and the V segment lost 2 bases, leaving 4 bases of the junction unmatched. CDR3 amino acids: CASSFSLAGGDEQYF. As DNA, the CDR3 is TGCGCCAGCAGCTTTTCACTAGCGGGAGGGGACGAGCAGTACTTC.

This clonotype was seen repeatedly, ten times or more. The CDR3 protein is CSAPSGSGVTDTQYF. CDR3 sequence (DNA): TGCAGTGCTCCCAGTGGTAGCGGGGTGACAGATACGCAGTATTTT. The rearrangement links TRBV20-1 to TRBJ2-3; 8 bases map to TRBD2. The length of the CDR3 is 15 residues. CDR1 is DFQATT, CDR2 SNEGSKA, per germline (reference sequence). V lost 5 bases and J lost 3; bases outside the gene matches: 10.

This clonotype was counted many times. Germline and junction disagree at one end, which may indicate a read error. The CDR3 coding sequence is TGTGCCAGCAGCTTGGCGGACACCCGAAATGGTGAAGATTTT. It encodes CASSLADTRNGEDF. The V and J genes are TRBV5-5 and TRBJ1-3; a possible D gene is TRBD1 (5 bases). Germline assignment: CDR1 SGHKS and CDR2 YYEKEE (reference sequence). CDR3 size: 14 residues.

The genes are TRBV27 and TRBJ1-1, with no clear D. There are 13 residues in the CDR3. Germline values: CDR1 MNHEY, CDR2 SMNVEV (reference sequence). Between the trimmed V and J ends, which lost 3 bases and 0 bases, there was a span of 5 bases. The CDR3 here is CASSFSLNTEAFF. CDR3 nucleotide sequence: TGTGCCAGCAGTTTTAGTCTGAACACTGAAGCTTTCTTT.

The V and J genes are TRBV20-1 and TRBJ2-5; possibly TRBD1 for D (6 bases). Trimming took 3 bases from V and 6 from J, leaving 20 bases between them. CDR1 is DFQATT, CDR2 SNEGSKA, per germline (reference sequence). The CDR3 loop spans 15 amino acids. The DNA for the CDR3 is TGCAGTGCTAGTATCGGGATAGGGGGAGAAAAGACCCAGTACTTC. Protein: CSASIGIGGEKTQYF.

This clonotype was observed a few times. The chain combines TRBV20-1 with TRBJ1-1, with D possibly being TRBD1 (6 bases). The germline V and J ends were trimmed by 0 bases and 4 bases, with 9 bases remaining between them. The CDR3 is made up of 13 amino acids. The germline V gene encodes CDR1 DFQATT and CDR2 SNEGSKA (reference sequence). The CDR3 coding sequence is TGCAGTGCTAGAGATACAGGGAGCACTGAAGCTTTCTTT. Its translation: CSARDTGSTEAFF.

CDR3 in amino acids: CASSGRDSANYGYTF. The DNA of the CDR3 is TGTGCCAGCAGCGGCCGGGACAGCGCTAACTATGGCTACACCTTC. V and J are TRBV21-1 and TRBJ1-2; the table's D call of TRBD1 was not tested on the DNA. TRBV21-1 is reported as a pseudogene. The CDR3 is 15 amino acids.

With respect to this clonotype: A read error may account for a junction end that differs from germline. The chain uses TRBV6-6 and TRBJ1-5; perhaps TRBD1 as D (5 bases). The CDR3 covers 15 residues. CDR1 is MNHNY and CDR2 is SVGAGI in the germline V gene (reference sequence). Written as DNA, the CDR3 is TGTGCCGGCAGTTACTGGGACCGTAGCAATCAGCCCCAGCATTTT. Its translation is CAGSYWDRSNQPQHF.

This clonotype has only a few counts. The DNA for the CDR3 is TGCGCCAGCAGCCAAGATAAAGAACAGGGTTATTACGAGCAGTACTTC. Translated, it gives CASSQDKEQGYYEQYF. This chain links TRBV4-1 with TRBJ2-7; perhaps TRBD1 as D (6 bases). The length of the CDR3 is 16 residues. Trimming stripped 0 bases from V and 4 bases from J, with 16 bases between. The germline V gene encodes CDR1 MGHRA and CDR2 YSYEKL.

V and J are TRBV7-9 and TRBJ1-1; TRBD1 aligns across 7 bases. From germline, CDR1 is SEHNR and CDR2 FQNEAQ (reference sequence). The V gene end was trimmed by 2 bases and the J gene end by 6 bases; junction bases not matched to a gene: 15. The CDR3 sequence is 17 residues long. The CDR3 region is CASSLMPGTEPNSEAFF. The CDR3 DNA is TGTGCCAGCAGCTTAATGCCCGGGACAGAACCAAACTCTGAAGCTTTCTTT.

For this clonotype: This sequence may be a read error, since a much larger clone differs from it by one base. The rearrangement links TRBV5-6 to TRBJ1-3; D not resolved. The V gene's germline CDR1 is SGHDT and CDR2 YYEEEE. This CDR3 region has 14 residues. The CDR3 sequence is CASSFGSSGNTICF. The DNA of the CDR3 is TGTGCCAGCAGCTTTGGCAGCTCTGGAAACACCATATGTTTT. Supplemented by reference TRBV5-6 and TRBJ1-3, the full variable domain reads DAGVTQSPTHLIKTRGQQVTLRCSPKSGHDTVSWYQQALGQGPQFIFQYYEEEERQRGNFPDRFSGHQFPNYSSELNVNALLLGDSALYLCASSFGSSGNTICFGEGSWLTVV.

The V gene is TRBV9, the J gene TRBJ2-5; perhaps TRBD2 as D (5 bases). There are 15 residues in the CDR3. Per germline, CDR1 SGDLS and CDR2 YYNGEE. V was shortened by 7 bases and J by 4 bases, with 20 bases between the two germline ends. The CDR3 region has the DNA TGTGCCAGCCGCAGCTCCGGTAAGCGGCGAGAGACCCAGTACTTC. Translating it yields CASRSSGKRRETQYF. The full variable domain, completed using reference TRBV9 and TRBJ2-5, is DSGVTQTPKHLITATGQRVTLRCSPRSGDLSVYWYQQSLDQGLQFLIQYYNGEERAKGNILERFSAQQFPDLHSELNLSSLELGDSALYFCASRSSGKRRETQYFGPGTRLLVL.

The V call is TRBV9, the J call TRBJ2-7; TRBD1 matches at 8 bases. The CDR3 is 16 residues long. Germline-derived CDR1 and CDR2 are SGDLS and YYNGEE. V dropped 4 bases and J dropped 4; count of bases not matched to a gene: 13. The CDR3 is CASSPQTGVAVYEQYF. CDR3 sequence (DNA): TGTGCCAGCAGCCCGCAGACAGGGGTCGCGGTATACGAGCAGTACTTC. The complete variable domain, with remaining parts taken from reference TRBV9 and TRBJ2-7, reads DSGVTQTPKHLITATGQRVTLRCSPRSGDLSVYWYQQSLDQGLQFLIQYYNGEERAKGNILERFSAQQFPDLHSELNLSSLELGDSALYFCASSPQTGVAVYEQYFGPGTRLTVT.

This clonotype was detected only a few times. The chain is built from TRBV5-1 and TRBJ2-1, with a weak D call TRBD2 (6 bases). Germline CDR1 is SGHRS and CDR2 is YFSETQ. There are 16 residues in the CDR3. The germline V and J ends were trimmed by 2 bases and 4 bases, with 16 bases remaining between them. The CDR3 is CASSLGPEGLYNEQFF. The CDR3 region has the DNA TGCGCCAGCAGCTTAGGGCCGGAGGGACTTTACAATGAGCAGTTCTTC. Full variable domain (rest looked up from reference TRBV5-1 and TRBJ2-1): KAGVTQTPRYLIKTRGQQVTLSCSPISGHRSVSWYQQTPGQGLQFLFEYFSETQRNKGNFPGRFSGRQFSNSRSEMNVSTLELGDSALYLCASSLGPEGLYNEQFFGPGTRLTVL.